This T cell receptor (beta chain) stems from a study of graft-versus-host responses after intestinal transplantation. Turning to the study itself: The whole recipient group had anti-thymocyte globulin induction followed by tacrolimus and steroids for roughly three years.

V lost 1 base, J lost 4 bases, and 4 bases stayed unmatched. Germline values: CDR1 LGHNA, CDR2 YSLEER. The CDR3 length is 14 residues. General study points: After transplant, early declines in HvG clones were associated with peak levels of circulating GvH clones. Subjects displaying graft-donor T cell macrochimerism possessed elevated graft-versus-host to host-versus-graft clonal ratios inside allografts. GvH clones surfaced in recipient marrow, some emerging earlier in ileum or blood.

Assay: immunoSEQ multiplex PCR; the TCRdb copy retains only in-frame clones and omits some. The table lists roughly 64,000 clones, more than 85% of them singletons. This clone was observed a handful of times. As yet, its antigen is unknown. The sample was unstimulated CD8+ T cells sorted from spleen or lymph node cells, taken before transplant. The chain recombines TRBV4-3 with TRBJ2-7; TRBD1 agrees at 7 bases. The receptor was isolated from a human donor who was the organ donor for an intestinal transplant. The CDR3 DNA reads TGCGCCAGCAGCCAAGCCGGCAGGGGGTACGAGCAGTACTTC. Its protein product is CASSQAGRGYEQYF.